The 31 T cell receptor beta chains below come from one sample, sequenced in a study of blood T cell repertoires in COVID-19. TCRdb's copy holds only in-frame clones and misses some; the assay was immunoSEQ multiplex PCR. The sample has hundreds of thousands of clones, just over 85% seen once; the top ten hold around 10%. The sequenced material came from peripheral blood. These receptors were taken from a man aged 45-60 years with COVID-19, enrolled during active disease.

The chain carries TRBV27 and TRBJ2-7; D perhaps matches TRBD1 (6 bases). The length of the CDR3 is 16 residues. Trimming pared 4 bases from V and 0 bases from J, leaving 16 bases between. Germline V gene lookup returns CDR1 MNHEY and CDR2 SMNVEV (reference sequence). CDR3 protein: CASSSQGLGVSYEQYF. The CDR3 DNA reads as TGTGCCAGCAGTTCCCAGGGGTTAGGGGTCTCCTACGAGCAGTACTTC.

This clone occurred a few times. This chain links TRBV6-5 with TRBJ2-1; perhaps TRBD2 as D (6 bases). Trimming left V 2 bases short and J 0 bases short, with 8 bases between. Germline CDR1 MNHEY, CDR2 SVGAGI. There are 15 residues in the CDR3. Here the CDR3 reads CASSYRGTSYNEQFF. The CDR3 bases are TGTGCCAGCAGTTACCGCGGGACCTCCTACAATGAGCAGTTCTTC.

CDR3 sequence: CASEARASTGELFF. The DNA for the CDR3 is TGTGCCAGCGAGGCCAGGGCGAGCACCGGGGAGCTGTTTTTT. The rearrangement links TRBV9 to TRBJ2-2, with a tentative D call TRBD1 (5 bases). The V and J ends lost 7 bases and 4 bases respectively, with 14 bases between them. The CDR3 spans 14 residues. Per the germline V gene, CDR1 is SGDLS and CDR2 is YYNGEE.

This clone was seen once. This chain uses TRBV7-9 with TRBJ2-1, with 11 bases identical to TRBD2. This CDR3 region has 16 residues. The V segment lost 4 bases and the J segment 4 bases; nucleotides outside the gene matches: 6. The germline CDR1 and CDR2 sequences are SEHNR and FQNEAQ (reference sequence). The CDR3 DNA is TGTGCCAGCAGCTATAAGACTAGCGGGAAATACAATGAGCAGTTCTTC. This encodes CASSYKTSGKYNEQFF.

The chain links TRBV7-8 to TRBJ1-4, with TRBD1 identical over 10 bases. Trimming cost V 0 bases and J 8 bases; bases outside gene matches: 3. This CDR3 comprises 15 residues. Germline CDR1 SGHVS, CDR2 FQNEAQ. In nucleotides, the CDR3 is TGTGCCAGCAGCTTAGCGCGGACAGGGGGAGAAAAACTGTTTTTT. Its protein product is CASSLARTGGEKLFF. Looking up the rest from reference TRBV7-8 and TRBJ1-4 gives the full variable domain: GAGVSQSPRYKVAKRGQDVALRCDPISGHVSLFWYQQALGQGPEFLTYFQNEAQLDKSGLPSDRFFAERPEGSVSTLKIQRTQQEDSAVYLCASSLARTGGEKLFFGSGTQLSVL.

V is TRBV2 and J is TRBJ2-7, with TRBD2 as a possible D gene (5 bases). The CDR3 contains 14 residues. The V gene's germline CDR1 is SNHLY and CDR2 FYNNEI. Between the trimmed V and J ends, which lost 7 bases and 4 bases, there was a span of 17 bases. The CDR3 region has the DNA TGTGCCAGCATCTTTCAGCCCGAGGGATACGAGCAGTACTTC. As protein: CASIFQPEGYEQYF.

The rearrangement links TRBV25-1 to TRBJ2-1; 12 bases map to TRBD2. CDR1 is MGHDK, CDR2 SYGVNS, per germline. Trimming removed 4 bases from V and 7 bases from J; junction bases left unmatched: 5. The CDR3 is 15 amino acids. CDR3 residues: CASSGASGRANEQFF. The CDR3 DNA sequence: TGTGCCAGCAGTGGGGCTAGCGGGAGGGCTAATGAGCAGTTCTTC.

The V and J genes are TRBV7-3 and TRBJ2-2; TRBD1 is a possible D gene (6 bases). Germline V gene sequence: CDR1 SGHTA, CDR2 FQGTGA. The CDR3 length is 14 residues. Between the trimmed V and J ends, which lost 4 bases and 2 bases, there was a span of 8 bases. DNA for the CDR3: TGTGCCAGCAGCTCGGACAGCAACACCGGGGAGCTGTTTTTT. It encodes CASSSDSNTGELFF.

The V call is TRBV6-5, the J call TRBJ2-7; 7 bases agree with TRBD1. The CDR3 runs 14 residues. Germline assignment: CDR1 MNHEY and CDR2 SVGAGI. Germline trimming cut 5 bases from V and 4 bases from J; bases unmatched to any gene: 8. This CDR3 is CASSLTGVQYEQYF. For the CDR3, the DNA is TGTGCCAGCAGTCTTACAGGGGTTCAGTACGAGCAGTACTTC.

The chain employs TRBV6-1 and TRBJ1-1; 7 nucleotides match TRBD1. Germline CDR1 and CDR2: MNHNS and SASEGT. The CDR3 runs to 15 residues. The J segment lost 7 bases and the V segment lost 3 bases, leaving 11 bases of the junction unmatched. CDR3 region: CASSDPPTGASEAFF. CDR3 bases: TGTGCCAGCAGTGATCCGCCCACAGGGGCGAGTGAAGCTTTCTTT.

This rearrangement joins TRBV18 to TRBJ2-7; tentative D call: TRBD1 (6 bases). Germline V CDR1 and CDR2: KGHSH, LQKENI. The CDR3 length is 16 residues. Between the trimmed V and J ends, which lost 2 bases and 5 bases, there was a span of 19 bases. The CDR3 nucleotides read TGTGCCAGCTCACCATATGGTGGGGGCTCTCGGAACGAGCAGTACTTC. This gives the protein CASSPYGGGSRNEQYF.

CDR3 in DNA: TGTGCCAGCAGCGTGGGACACATCTTTGGAAACACCATATATTTT. Protein product: CASSVGHIFGNTIYF. The chain carries TRBV9 and TRBJ1-3; a possible D gene is TRBD1 (6 bases). Germline-derived CDR1 and CDR2 are SGDLS and YYNGEE. The CDR3 is 15 amino acids. V lost 2 bases, J lost 3 bases, and 12 bases lay in between.

The chain has TRBV11-2 and TRBJ2-1; 12 nucleotides align to TRBD1. The V gene's germline CDR1 is SGHAT and CDR2 FQNNGV. The CDR3 runs 17 residues. V was pared by 1 base and J by 6 bases, with 7 bases of the junction left unmatched. The CDR3, as DNA: TGTGCCAGCAGCTTAGTCGGGACAGGGGGCTGGCTCAATGAGCAGTTCTTC. Its protein is CASSLVGTGGWLNEQFF.

This chain's CDR3 is CASNDGGTNYGYTF. The CDR3, as DNA: TGCGCCAGCAACGATGGGGGGACCAACTATGGCTACACCTTC. The chain joins TRBV5-1 to TRBJ1-2; D is possibly TRBD1 (5 bases). This CDR3 spans 14 amino acids. Germline V gene lookup returns CDR1 SGHRS and CDR2 YFSETQ. The V end was cut by 6 bases, the J end by 2 bases, with 14 bases between. Full variable domain (outside the CDR3, taken from reference TRBV5-1 and TRBJ1-2): KAGVTQTPRYLIKTRGQQVTLSCSPISGHRSVSWYQQTPGQGLQFLFEYFSETQRNKGNFPGRFSGRQFSNSRSEMNVSTLELGDSALYLCASNDGGTNYGYTFGSGTRLTVV.

Worth noting for this clone: This sample also contains other DNA sequences that code for the same CDR3. The chain links TRBV5-1 to TRBJ1-5; no clear D. CDR3 length equals 14 residues. CDR1 SGHRS and CDR2 YFSETQ come from the germline V gene. V lost 4 bases and J lost 0, with 8 bases in between. CDR3 sequence (DNA): TGCGCCAGCAGCCTAGACGGTAGCAATCAGCCCCAGCATTTT. Protein sequence: CASSLDGSNQPQHF.

This clone was observed a handful of times. The V gene is TRBV28, the J gene TRBJ1-2; D possibly corresponds to TRBD1 (6 bases). V was pared by 4 bases and J by 5 bases, with 14 bases between. In germline, CDR1 is MDHEN, CDR2 SYDVKM. This CDR3 is 14 amino acids long. The CDR3 nucleotides are TGTGCCAGCAGTTCAGGGACAATCAGATATGGCTACACCTTC. Translating gives CASSSGTIRYGYTF.

The chain uses TRBV27 and TRBJ2-5, with TRBD2 matching over 15 bases. The V segment lost 6 bases and the J segment 0 bases; nucleotides outside the gene matches: 2. Germline V gives CDR1 MNHEY, CDR2 SMNVEV (reference sequence). The CDR3 has 16 amino acids. The CDR3: CASSGTSGGYQETQYF. In DNA, the CDR3 is TGTGCCAGCAGCGGGACTAGCGGGGGGTACCAAGAGACCCAGTACTTC.

CDR3 loop: CASSRHRASYEQYF. The CDR3 coding sequence is TGTGCCAGTAGTAGACACAGGGCCTCCTACGAGCAGTACTTC. The J gene is TRBJ2-7, the V gene TRBV19; tentatively, D is TRBD1 (6 bases). The CDR3 extends over 14 amino acids. Germline CDR1 is LNHDA and CDR2 is SQIVND (reference sequence). Trimming removed 4 bases from V and 0 bases from J, with 10 bases in between.

The chain joins TRBV9 to TRBJ2-3; TRBD1 is a possible D gene (5 bases). This CDR3 contains 16 residues. Trimming removed 0 bases from V and 0 bases from J, with 11 bases in between. In germline, CDR1 is SGDLS, CDR2 YYNGEE. DNA of the CDR3: TGTGCCAGCAGCGTAGGTGGGGCATCGAGCACAGATACGCAGTATTTT. It codes for CASSVGGASSTDTQYF.

The chain combines TRBV5-1 with TRBJ2-1; D is unclear. Germline V gene data show CDR1 as SGHRS and CDR2 as YFSETQ. This CDR3 contains 12 residues. The V and J ends lost 5 bases and 5 bases respectively, with 8 bases between them. The CDR3 reads CASSPLDNEQFF. The CDR3 bases are TGCGCCAGCAGTCCCCTTGACAATGAGCAGTTCTTC.

This clone is a singleton in its sample. The chain couples TRBV18 to TRBJ2-1; the D gene is possibly TRBD2 (5 bases). Between the trimmed V and J ends, which lost 3 bases and 8 bases, there was a span of 11 bases. The CDR3 is 13 residues long. Per germline, CDR1 KGHSH and CDR2 LQKENI. CDR3 coding DNA: TGTGCCAGCTCACCGGGAGAGGTCTATGAGCAGTTCTTC. This gives the protein CASSPGEVYEQFF.

The chain has TRBV27 and TRBJ1-1; TRBD1 might be the D (5 bases). Per the germline V gene, CDR1 is MNHEY and CDR2 is SMNVEV (reference sequence). The CDR3 is made up of 12 amino acids. The V end was cut by 6 bases, the J end by 7 bases, with 12 bases between. The CDR3 DNA reads as TGTGCCAGCAGCATGGGGGGGAATGAAGCTTTCTTT. Protein product: CASSMGGNEAFF.

This clone was recorded a few times. The gene calls are TRBV20-1 and TRBJ2-7, with 13 bases identical to TRBD2. Trimming cost V 3 bases and J 4 bases; bases outside gene matches: 6. In germline, CDR1 is DFQATT, CDR2 SNEGSKA (reference sequence). The CDR3 is made up of 15 amino acids. CDR3 sequence reads: CSASLLAGGPYEQYF. The CDR3 nucleotides read TGCAGTGCTAGTTTACTAGCGGGGGGGCCGTACGAGCAGTACTTC.

The chain is built from TRBV10-1 and TRBJ2-7, with 7 nucleotides matching TRBD1. The CDR3 has 15 amino acids. The germline V gene has CDR1 WNHNN and CDR2 SYGVQD (reference sequence). Germline trimming cut 8 bases from V and 3 bases from J; bases unmatched to any gene: 13. The CDR3 region is CASGSILTGIYEQYF. The DNA for the CDR3 is TGCGCCAGCGGATCCATTCTGACAGGGATCTACGAGCAGTACTTC.

The chain combines TRBV28 with TRBJ1-1, with 9 bases lining up with TRBD1. With 5 bases clipped from V and 4 bases from J, the junction kept 11 bases outside the gene matches. Germline V gene sequence: CDR1 MDHEN, CDR2 SYDVKM. CDR3 length: 16 residues. The CDR3 sequence is CASSPGTGTLITEAFF. The CDR3 DNA reads TGTGCCAGCAGTCCTGGGACAGGGACTCTAATCACTGAAGCTTTCTTT.

The chain couples TRBV11-2 to TRBJ2-1; the match to TRBD2 covers 10 bases. The germline V gene has CDR1 SGHAT and CDR2 FQNNGV. V lost 5 bases and J lost 3; bases outside the gene matches: 1. The length of the CDR3 is 14 residues. The CDR3 here is CASSPSGSYNEQFF. The CDR3 DNA is TGTGCCAGCAGCCCTAGCGGGAGCTACAATGAGCAGTTCTTC.

The V call is TRBV5-1, the J call TRBJ1-1; tentatively, D is TRBD1 (5 bases). With 3 bases removed from V and 4 bases from J, the gap between germline ends came to 16 bases. CDR1 and CDR2 from the germline V gene are SGHRS and YFSETQ. The CDR3 covers 15 residues. The CDR3 DNA reads as TGCGCCAGCAGCTCGAGGATGCAGGGTCCCACTGAAGCTTTCTTT. Translated, it gives CASSSRMQGPTEAFF.

On this clone itself: The sample has other DNA sequences that encode this CDR3 too. This sequence joins TRBV27 and TRBJ1-1; 9 positions match TRBD1. Looked up from germline, CDR1 is MNHEY and CDR2 is SMNVEV (reference sequence). The CDR3 contains 14 residues. V gave up 5 bases and J gave up 1 base; unmatched junction bases: 2. As DNA, the CDR3 is TGTGCCAGCAGTCGGACAGGGGCGAACACTGAAGCTTTCTTT. This sequence encodes CASSRTGANTEAFF.

This sequence joins TRBV7-2 and TRBJ2-1; the match to TRBD1 covers 9 bases. The CDR3 has 17 amino acids. The junction had 8 bases not matched to a gene; V was cut back by 5 bases and J by 0 bases. Germline CDR1 and CDR2: SGHTA and FQGNSA. CDR3 sequence (DNA): TGTGCCAGCAGCAAAGACAGGGGGGGAAGCTCCTACAATGAGCAGTTCTTC. As protein: CASSKDRGGSSYNEQFF. Full variable domain (missing parts from reference TRBV7-2 and TRBJ2-1): GAGVSQSPSNKVTEKGKDVELRCDPISGHTALYWYRQSLGQGLEFLIYFQGNSAPDKSGLPSDRFSAERTGGSVSTLTIQRTQQEDSAVYLCASSKDRGGSSYNEQFFGPGTRLTVL.

The CDR3 loop reads CASSLSVGAGGANVLTF. CDR3 coding DNA: TGTGCCAGCAGCTTATCTGTGGGGGCGGGTGGGGCCAACGTCCTGACTTTC. The gene calls are TRBV11-2 and TRBJ2-6; D may be TRBD1 (6 bases). The CDR3 contains 17 residues. The germline CDR1 and CDR2 sequences are SGHAT and FQNNGV. The ends were cut back, 2 bases at V and 3 bases at J, with 14 bases in the middle.

This CDR3 reads CASSYSRWPNTGELFF. The CDR3 DNA reads TGTGCCAGCAGTTACTCGAGGTGGCCGAACACCGGGGAGCTGTTTTTT. The V call is TRBV6-5, the J call TRBJ2-2; D not certain. The germline gives CDR1 MNHEY, CDR2 SVGAGI. The CDR3 length is 16 residues. V was trimmed by 0 bases and J by 0 bases, leaving 8 bases between them.